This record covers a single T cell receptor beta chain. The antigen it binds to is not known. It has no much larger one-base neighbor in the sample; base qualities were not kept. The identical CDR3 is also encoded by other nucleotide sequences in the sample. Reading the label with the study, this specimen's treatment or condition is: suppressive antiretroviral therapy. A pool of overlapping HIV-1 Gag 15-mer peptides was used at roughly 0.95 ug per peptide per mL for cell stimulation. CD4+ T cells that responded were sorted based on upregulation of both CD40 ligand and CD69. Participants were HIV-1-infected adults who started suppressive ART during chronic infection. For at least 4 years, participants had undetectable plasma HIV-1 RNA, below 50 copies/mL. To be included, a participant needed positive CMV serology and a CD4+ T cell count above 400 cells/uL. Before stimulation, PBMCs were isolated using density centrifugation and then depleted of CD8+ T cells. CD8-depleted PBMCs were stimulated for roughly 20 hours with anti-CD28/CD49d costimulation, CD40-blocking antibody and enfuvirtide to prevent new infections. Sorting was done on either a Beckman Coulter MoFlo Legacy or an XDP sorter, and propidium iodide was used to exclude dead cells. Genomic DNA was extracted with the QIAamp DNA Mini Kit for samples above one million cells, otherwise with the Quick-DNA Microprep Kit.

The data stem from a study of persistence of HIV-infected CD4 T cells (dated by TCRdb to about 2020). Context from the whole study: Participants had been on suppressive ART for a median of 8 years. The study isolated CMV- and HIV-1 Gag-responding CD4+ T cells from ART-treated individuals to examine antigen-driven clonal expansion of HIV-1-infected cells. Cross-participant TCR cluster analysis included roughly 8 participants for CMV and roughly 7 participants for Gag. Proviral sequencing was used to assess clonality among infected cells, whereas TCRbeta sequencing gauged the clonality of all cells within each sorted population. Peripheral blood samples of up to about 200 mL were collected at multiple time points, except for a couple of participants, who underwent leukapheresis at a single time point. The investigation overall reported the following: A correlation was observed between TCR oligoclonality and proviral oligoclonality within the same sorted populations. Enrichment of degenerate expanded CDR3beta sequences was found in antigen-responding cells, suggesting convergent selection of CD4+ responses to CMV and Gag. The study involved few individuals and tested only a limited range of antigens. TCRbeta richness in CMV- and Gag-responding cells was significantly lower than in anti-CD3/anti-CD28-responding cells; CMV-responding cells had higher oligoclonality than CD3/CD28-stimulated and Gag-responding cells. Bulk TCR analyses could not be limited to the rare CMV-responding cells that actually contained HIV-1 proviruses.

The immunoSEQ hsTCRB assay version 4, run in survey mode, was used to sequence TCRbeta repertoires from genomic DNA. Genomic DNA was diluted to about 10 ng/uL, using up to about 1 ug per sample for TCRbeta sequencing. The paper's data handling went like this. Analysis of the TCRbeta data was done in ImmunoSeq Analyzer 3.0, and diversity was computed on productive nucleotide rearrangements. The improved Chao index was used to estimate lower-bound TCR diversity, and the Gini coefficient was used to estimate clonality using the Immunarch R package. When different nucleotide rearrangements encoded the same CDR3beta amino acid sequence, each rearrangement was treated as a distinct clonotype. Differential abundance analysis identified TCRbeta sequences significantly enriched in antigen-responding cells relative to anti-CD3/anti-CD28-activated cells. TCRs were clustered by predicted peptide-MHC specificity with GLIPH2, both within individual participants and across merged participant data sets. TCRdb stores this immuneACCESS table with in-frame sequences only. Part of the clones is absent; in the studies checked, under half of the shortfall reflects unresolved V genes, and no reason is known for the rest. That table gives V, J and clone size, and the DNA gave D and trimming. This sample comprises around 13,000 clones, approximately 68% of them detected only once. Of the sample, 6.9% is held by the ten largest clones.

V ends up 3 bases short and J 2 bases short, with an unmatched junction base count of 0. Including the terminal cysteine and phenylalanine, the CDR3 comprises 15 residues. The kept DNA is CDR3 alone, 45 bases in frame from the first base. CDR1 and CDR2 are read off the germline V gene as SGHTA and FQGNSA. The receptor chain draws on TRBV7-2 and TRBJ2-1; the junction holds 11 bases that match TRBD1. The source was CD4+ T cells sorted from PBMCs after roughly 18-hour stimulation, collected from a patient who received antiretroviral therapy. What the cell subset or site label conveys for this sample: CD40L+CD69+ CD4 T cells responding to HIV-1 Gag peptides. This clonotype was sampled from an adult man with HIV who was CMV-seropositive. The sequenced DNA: TGTGCCAGCAGCTTGGACAGGGGGCCCTACAATGAGCAGTTCTTC. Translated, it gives CASSLDRGPYNEQFF.